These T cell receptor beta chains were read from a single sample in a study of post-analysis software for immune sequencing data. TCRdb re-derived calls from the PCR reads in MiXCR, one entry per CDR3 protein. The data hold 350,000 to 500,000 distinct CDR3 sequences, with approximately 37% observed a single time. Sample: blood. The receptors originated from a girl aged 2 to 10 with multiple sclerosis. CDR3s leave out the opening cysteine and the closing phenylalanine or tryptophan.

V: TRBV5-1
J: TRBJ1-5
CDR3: ASSFGGGGGQPQH

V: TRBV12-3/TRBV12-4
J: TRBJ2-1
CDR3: ASSQTGTSGGEQF

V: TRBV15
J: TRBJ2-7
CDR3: ATSGYQGGKRSYEQY

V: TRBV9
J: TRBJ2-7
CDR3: ASSVAGAGSYEQY

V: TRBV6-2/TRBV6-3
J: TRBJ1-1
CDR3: ASNLWASNTEAF

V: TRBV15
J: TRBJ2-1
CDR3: ATTAVRLAGWEQF

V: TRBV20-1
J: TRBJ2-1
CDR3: SAQRENSYEQF

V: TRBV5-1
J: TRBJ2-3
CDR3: ASSLDTQGDTQY

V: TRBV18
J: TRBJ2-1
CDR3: ASSPPRSGFGFDVSNERF

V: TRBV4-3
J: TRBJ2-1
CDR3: ASSQDTADYNEQF